This note documents a single T cell receptor (beta chain) sequence. These data belong to a study of T cell responses to AZD1222 COVID-19 vaccine. The assay was immunoSEQ multiplex PCR, and TCRdb's table has in-frame clones only and misses some. Counted here are around 96,000 clones, about 86% occurring once; the ten biggest clones make up 4.5% to 7%. Germline V lookup: CDR1 SGHNT, CDR2 YENEEA. The CDR3 contains 14 residues. V gave up 4 bases and J gave up 8 bases; unmatched junction bases: 8. V is TRBV11-3 and J is TRBJ1-3; 7 bases map to TRBD1. The sequencing here drew on peripheral blood, taken 28 days after the second AZD1222 dose. This clonotype originated in an adult who received the AZD1222 COVID-19 vaccine. CDR3 sequence (DNA): TGTGCCAGCAGCTCAAGACAGGGCCCGGACACCATATATTTT. Residues: CASSSRQGPDTIYF. The complete variable domain, with remaining parts taken from reference TRBV11-3 and TRBJ1-3, reads EAGVVQSPRYKIIEKKQPVAFWCNPISGHNTLYWYLQNLGQGPELLIRYENEEAVDDSQLPKDRFSAERLKGVDSTLKIQPAELGDSAVYLCASSSRQGPDTIYFGEGSWLTVV.